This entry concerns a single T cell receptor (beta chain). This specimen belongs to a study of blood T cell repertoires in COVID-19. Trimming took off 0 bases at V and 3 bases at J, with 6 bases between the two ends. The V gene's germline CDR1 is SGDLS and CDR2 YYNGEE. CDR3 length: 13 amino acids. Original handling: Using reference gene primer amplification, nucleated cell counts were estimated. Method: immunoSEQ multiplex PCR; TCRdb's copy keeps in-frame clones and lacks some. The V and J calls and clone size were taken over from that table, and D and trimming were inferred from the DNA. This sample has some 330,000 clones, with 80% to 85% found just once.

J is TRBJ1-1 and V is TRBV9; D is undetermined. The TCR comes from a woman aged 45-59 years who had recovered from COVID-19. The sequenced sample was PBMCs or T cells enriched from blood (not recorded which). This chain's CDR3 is CASSVGPYTEAFF. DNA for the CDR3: TGTGCCAGCAGCGTAGGGCCCTACACTGAAGCTTTCTTT. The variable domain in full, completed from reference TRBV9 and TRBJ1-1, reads DSGVTQTPKHLITATGQRVTLRCSPRSGDLSVYWYQQSLDQGLQFLIQYYNGEERAKGNILERFSAQQFPDLHSELNLSSLELGDSALYFCASSVGPYTEAFFGQGTRLTVV.